This T cell receptor (beta chain) was sequenced during a study of a mutant IDH1 vaccine in newly diagnosed glioma. Study as a whole: Eight vaccinations were given in weeks 1, 3, 5, 7, 11, 15, 19 and 23. There were approximately 62% males and roughly 40% females among treated patients, whose mean age was approximately 44 years. Beforehand, treatment had been radiotherapy, temozolomide, or both; the majority received both.

The time point here: week 11, during vaccination. The investigators gave 300 ug of mutant IDH1 20-mer peptide in each vaccine dose, together with topical imiquimod. Note on this clone: Antigen unknown.

Germline CDR1 SGHRS, CDR2 YFSETQ. CDR3 length equals 16 residues. The ends lost 1 base at V and 7 bases at J; junction bases unmatched: 9. Libraries were prepared by immunoSEQ multiplex PCR; TCRdb keeps only in-frame clonotypes and omits some of them. The sample lists tens of thousands of clones, less than 85% occurring once. The TCR comes from a man aged 25 to 45 with glioma. The specimen was PBMCs, collected from a glioma patient whose treatment included an IDH1 peptide vaccine. This rearrangement joins TRBV5-1 to TRBJ2-1; 9 bases are a match to TRBD2. The CDR3 bases are TGCGCCAGCAGCTTGATTACTAGCGGGTTGGGGAATGAGCAGTTCTTC. Translated: CASSLITSGLGNEQFF.